This T cell receptor beta chain stems from a study of T-cell reconstitution after alpha-beta-depleted transplantation in children. A TCRbeta library incorporating unique molecular identifiers was prepared. TCRdb used MiXCR to reprocess the PCR reads, holding one entry per CDR3 protein. Of about 17,000 distinct CDR3 sequences detected, roughly 12% appear once; the ten largest clones hold 70% to 80%. Concerning this clonotype itself: Its specificity is not known.

Study-wide results and caveats: T-cell counts and diversity were attributed mostly to newly produced T cells one year after transplant. Where some patients showed high TCRbeta diversity at day 60, it came from recipient T cells and thymic progenitors that had survived. Several hundred rapidly expanded clones from non-depleted graft cells reportedly supplied alpha-beta T cells about two months post-transplant.

V lost 5 bases to trimming and J lost 2 bases, with 15 bases between them. The CDR3 sequence is 15 residues long. Per germline, CDR1 SGHTA and CDR2 FQGNSA. This chain uses TRBV7-2 with TRBJ2-5; unclear D gene. The clonotype originates from a boy less than two years old who had a stem cell transplant for Wiskott-Aldrich syndrome, so the T cells may come from the graft donor. The sequencing used PBMCs, mostly from graft donor cells, collected 180 days after TCRalphabeta/CD19-depleted stem cell transplant. For the CDR3, the DNA is TGTGCCAGCAGCCCGGTTGGGCGGAATCAAGAGACCCAGTACTTC. Encoded protein: CASSPVGRNQETQYF. Drawing the rest from reference TRBV7-2 and TRBJ2-5, the complete variable domain is GAGVSQSPSNKVTEKGKDVELRCDPISGHTALYWYRQSLGQGLEFLIYFQGNSAPDKSGLPSDRFSAERTGGSVSTLTIQRTQQEDSAVYLCASSPVGRNQETQYFGPGTRLLVL.